The clone carrying this TCR beta chain appeared a few times. Antigen unknown. The CDR3 is 11 residues long. V lost 6 bases and J 5 bases, leaving 5 bases between the germline ends. This record comes from a study of T-cell memory formation after mild COVID-19. TCRdb reprocessed the 5' RACE reads with MiXCR, giving one entry per CDR3 protein. Of about 180,000 distinct CDR3 sequences in the sample, less than 20% were seen once. Study-level points and caveats: CD4+ bias marked clones expanding day 15 to 37, unlike balanced contracting clones.

This receptor was identified in a man aged 18 to 30 who had mild COVID-19 (a few samples of this study predate the infection). Cell type and time point are not known. The sample comprised PBMCs or a T cell subset sorted from them (not recorded which). J is TRBJ2-4 and V is TRBV12-3 or TRBV12-4, with unresolved D. CDR3 region: CASRIENIQYF. The CDR3 nucleotides read TGTGCCAGCAGGATTGAAAACATTCAGTACTTC.